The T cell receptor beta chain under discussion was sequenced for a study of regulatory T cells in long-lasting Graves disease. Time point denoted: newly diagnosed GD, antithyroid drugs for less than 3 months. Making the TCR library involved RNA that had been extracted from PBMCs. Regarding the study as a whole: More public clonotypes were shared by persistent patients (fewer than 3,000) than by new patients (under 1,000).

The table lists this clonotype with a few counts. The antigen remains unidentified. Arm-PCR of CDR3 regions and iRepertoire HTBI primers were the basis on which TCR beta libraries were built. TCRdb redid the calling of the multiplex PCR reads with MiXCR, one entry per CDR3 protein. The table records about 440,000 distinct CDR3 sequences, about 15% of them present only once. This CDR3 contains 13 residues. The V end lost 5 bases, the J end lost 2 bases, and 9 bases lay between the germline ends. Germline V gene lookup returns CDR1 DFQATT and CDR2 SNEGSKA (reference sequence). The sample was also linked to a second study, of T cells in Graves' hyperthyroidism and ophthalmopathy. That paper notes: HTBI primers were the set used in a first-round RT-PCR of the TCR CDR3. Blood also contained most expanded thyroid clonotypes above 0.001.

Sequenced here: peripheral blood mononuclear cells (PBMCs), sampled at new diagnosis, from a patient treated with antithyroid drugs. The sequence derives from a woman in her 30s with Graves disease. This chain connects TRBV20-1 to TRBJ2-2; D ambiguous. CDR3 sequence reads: CSAGGINTGELFF. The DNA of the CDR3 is TGCAGTGCTGGTGGGATCAACACCGGGGAGCTGTTTTTT.